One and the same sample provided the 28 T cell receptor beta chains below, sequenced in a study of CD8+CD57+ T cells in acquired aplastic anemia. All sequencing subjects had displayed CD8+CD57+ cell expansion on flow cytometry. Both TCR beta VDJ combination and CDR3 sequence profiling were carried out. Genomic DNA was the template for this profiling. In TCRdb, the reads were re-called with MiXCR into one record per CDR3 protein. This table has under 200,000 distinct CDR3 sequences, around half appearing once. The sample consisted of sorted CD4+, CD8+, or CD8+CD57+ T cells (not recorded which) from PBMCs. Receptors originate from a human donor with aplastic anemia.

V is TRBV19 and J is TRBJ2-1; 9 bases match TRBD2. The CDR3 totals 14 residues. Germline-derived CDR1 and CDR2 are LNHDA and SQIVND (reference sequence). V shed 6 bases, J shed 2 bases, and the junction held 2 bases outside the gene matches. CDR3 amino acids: CASRGLAPYNEQFF. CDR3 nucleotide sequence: TGTGCCAGTAGGGGACTAGCTCCCTACAATGAGCAGTTCTTC.

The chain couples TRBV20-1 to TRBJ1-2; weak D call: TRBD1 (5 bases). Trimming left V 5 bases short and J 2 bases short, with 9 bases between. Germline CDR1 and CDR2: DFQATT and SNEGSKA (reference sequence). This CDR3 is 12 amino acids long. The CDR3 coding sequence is TGCAGTGCTTGGGAGGGGAACTATGGCTACACCTTC. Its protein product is CSAWEGNYGYTF.

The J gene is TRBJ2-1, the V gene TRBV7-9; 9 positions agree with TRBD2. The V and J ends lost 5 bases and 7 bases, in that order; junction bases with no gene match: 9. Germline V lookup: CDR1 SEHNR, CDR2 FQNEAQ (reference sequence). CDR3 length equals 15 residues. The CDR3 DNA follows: TGTGCCAGCAGCCTGACTAGCGGCGGGACGAATGAGCAGTTCTTC. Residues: CASSLTSGGTNEQFF.

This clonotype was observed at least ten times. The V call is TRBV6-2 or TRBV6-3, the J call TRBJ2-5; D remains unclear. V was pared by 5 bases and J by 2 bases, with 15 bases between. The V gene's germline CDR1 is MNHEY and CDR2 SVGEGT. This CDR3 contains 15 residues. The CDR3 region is CASSLPWGTQETQYF. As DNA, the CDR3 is TGTGCCAGCAGTCTCCCGTGGGGAACTCAAGAGACCCAGTACTTC.

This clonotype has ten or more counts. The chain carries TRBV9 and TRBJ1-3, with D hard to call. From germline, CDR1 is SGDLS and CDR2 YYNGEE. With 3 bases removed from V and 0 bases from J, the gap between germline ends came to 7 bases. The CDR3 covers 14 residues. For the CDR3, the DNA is TGTGCCAGCAGCGGCAGAGGCTCTGGAAACACCATATATTTT. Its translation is CASSGRGSGNTIYF.

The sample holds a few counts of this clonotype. CDR3 sequence reads: CAIKTGLNTDTQYF. The CDR3 DNA reads as TGTGCCATCAAAACGGGACTCAACACAGATACGCAGTATTTT. The chain has TRBV10-3 and TRBJ2-3, with TRBD2 as a possible D gene (6 bases). CDR1 is ENHRY and CDR2 is SYGVKD in the germline V gene. The V end was cut by 7 bases, the J end by 2 bases, with 13 bases between. This CDR3 comprises 14 residues.

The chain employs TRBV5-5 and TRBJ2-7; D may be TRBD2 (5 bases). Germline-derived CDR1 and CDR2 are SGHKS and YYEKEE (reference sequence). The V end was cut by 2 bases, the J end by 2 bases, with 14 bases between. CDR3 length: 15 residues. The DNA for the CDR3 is TGTGCCAGCAGCTTATCGTCGGGGTGGACCTACGAGCAGTACTTC. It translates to CASSLSSGWTYEQYF.

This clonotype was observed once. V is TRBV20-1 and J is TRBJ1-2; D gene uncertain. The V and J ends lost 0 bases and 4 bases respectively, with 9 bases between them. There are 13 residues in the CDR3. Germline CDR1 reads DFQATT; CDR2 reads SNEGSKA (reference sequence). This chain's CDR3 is CSARDSRIYGYTF. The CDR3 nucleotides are TGCAGTGCTAGAGATTCCAGGATCTATGGCTACACCTTC.

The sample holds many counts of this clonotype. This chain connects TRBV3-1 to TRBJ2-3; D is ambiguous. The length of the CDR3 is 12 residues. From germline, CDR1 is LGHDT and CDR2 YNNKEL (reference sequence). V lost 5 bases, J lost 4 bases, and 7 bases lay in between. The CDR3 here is CASSGPADTQYF. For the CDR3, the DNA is TGTGCCAGCAGCGGACCGGCAGATACGCAGTATTTT.

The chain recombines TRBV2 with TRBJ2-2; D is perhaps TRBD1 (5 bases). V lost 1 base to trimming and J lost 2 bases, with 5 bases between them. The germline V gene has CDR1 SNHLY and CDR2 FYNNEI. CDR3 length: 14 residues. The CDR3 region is CASSEGTNTGELFF. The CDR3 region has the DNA TGTGCCAGCAGTGAAGGGACAAACACCGGGGAGCTGTTTTTT.

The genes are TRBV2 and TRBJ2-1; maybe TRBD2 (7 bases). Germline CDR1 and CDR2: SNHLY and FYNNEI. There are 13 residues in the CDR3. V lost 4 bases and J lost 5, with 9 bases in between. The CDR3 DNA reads TGTGCCAGCAGTGGGCGGGGGCACAATGAGCAGTTCTTC. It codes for CASSGRGHNEQFF.

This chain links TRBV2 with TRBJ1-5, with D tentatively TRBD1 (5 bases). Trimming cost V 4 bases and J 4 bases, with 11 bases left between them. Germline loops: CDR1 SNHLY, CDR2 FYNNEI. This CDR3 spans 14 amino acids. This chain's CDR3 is CASSGPGRNQPQHF. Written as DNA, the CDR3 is TGTGCCAGCAGTGGGCCAGGGAGAAATCAGCCCCAGCATTTT.

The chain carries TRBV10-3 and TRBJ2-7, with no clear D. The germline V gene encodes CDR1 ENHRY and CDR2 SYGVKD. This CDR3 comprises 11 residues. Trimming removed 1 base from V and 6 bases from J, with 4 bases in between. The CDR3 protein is CAISELGEQYF. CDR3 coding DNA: TGTGCCATCAGTGAGTTGGGCGAGCAGTACTTC.

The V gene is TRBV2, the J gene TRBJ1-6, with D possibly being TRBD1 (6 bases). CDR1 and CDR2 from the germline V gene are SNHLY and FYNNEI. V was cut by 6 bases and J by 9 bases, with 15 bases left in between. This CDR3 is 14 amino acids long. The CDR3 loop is CASSLGQKGSPLHF. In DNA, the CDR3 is TGTGCCAGCAGCTTGGGACAAAAAGGTTCACCCCTCCACTTT.

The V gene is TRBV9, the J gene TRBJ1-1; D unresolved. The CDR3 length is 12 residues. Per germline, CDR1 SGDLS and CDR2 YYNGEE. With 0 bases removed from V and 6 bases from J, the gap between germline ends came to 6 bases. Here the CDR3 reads CASSVGGAEAFF. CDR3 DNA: TGTGCCAGCAGCGTAGGGGGAGCTGAAGCTTTCTTT.

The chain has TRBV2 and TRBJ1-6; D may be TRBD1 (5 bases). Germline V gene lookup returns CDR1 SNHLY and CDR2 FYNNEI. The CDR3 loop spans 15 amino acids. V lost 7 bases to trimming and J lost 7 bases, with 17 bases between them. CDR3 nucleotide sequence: TGTGCCAGCACCAACGGGAGGGGTAGCAATTCACCCCTCCACTTT. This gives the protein CASTNGRGSNSPLHF.

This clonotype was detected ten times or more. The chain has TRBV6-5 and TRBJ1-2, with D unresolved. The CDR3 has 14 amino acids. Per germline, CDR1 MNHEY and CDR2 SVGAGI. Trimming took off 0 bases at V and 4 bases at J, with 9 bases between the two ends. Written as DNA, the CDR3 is TGTGCCAGCAGTTACTCGACCCGGACCTATGGCTACACCTTC. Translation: CASSYSTRTYGYTF.

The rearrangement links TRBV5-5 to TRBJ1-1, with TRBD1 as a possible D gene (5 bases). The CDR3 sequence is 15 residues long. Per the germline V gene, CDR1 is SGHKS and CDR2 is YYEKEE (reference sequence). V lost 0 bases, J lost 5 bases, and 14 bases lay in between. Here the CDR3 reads CASSLEGRVVTEAFF. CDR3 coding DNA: TGTGCCAGCAGCTTGGAGGGACGGGTGGTGACTGAAGCTTTCTTT.

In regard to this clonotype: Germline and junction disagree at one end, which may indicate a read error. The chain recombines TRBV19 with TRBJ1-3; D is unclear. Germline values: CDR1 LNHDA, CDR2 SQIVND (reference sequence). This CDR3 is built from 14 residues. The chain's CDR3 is CGSRDYYSGNTIHF. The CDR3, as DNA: TGTGGCAGTAGGGATTATTACTCTGGAAACACCATACATTTT.

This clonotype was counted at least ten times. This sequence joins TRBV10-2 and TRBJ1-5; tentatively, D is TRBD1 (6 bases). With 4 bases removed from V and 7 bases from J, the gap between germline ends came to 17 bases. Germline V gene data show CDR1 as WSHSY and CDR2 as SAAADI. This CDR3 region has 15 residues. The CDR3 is CASSGGGGLSQPQHF. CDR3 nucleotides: TGCGCCAGCAGTGGGGGGGGGGGGCTGAGCCAGCCCCAGCATTTT.

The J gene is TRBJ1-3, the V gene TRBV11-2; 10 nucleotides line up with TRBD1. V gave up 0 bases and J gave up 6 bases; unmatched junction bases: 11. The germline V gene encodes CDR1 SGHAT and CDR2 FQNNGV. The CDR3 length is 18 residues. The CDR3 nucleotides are TGTGCCAGCAGCTTAGATCGACAGGGGGCCCCCCGCGAAAACACCATATATTTT. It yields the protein CASSLDRQGAPRENTIYF.

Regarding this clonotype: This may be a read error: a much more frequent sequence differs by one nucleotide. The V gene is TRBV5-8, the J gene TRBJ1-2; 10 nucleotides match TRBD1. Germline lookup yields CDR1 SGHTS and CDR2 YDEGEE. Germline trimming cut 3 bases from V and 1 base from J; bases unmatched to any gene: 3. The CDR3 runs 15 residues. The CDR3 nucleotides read TGTGCCAGCAGCTCGACAGGGGGCCTTAACTATGGCTACACCTTC. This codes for CASSSTGGLNYGYTF.

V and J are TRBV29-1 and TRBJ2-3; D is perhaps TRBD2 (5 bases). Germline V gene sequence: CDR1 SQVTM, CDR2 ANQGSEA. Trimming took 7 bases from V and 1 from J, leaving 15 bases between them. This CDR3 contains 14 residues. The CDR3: CSGTPGSGTDTQYF. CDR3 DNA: TGCAGCGGAACACCGGGATCTGGCACAGATACGCAGTATTTT.

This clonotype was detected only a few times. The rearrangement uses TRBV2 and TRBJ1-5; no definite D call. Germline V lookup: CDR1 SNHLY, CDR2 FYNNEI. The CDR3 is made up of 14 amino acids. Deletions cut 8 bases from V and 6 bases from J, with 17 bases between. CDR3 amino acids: CASRRVREAQPQHF. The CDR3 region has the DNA TGTGCCAGCCGGAGGGTGCGGGAGGCTCAGCCCCAGCATTTT.

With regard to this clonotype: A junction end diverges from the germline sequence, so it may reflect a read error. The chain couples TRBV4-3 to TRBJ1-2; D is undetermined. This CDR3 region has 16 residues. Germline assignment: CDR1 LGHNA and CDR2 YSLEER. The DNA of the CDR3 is TGCGCCAGCAGCCAAGATCGGGCAGAGACTTCCTATGGCTACATCTTT. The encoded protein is CASSQDRAETSYGYIF.

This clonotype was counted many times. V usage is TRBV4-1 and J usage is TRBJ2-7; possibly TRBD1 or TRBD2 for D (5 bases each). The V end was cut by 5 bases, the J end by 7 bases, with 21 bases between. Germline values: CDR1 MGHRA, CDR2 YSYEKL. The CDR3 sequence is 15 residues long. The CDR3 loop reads CASSTRGNGVGEQYF. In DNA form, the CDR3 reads TGCGCCAGCAGCACAAGGGGAAACGGGGTTGGGGAGCAGTACTTC.

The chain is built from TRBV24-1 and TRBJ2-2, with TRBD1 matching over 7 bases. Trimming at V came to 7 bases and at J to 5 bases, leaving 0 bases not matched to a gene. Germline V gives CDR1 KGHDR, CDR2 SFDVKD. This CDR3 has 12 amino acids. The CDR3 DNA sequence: TGTGCCACCAGACAGGGGACCGGGGAGCTGTTTTTT. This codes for CATRQGTGELFF.

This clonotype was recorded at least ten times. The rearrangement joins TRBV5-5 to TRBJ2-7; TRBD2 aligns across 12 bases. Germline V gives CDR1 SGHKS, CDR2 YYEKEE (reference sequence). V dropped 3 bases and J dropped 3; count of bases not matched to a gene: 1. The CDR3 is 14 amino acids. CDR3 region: CASSSTSGSYEQYF. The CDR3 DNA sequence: TGTGCCAGCAGCTCGACTAGCGGGAGCTACGAGCAGTACTTC.